The T cell receptor beta chain under discussion was sequenced for a study of blood T cell repertoires in COVID-19 (dated by TCRdb to about 2020). The study in broad terms: The collaborator samples originated in the United States, Italy and Spain and spanned the acute and convalescent phases of COVID-19. The prospective study material was composed of cDNA or gDNA derived from T cells, B-cell-depleted T cells, or PBMCs. Subjects who had been exposed to COVID-19, were actively infected with it, or had recovered from it provided the deeply sampled blood TCRbeta repertoires that made up the dataset. The repertoires were released in a freely available public database intended as a resource for research on the immune response to SARS-CoV-2. Samples came from the ongoing ImmuneRACE study (first 160 participants) plus 1,254 subjects from 6 global collaborators. Nearly every sample came with metadata listing a de-identified subject ID, COVID-19 status, age in years and sex. Where HLA class I and class II types were available, the types were taken from metadata supplied by the sample provider, not from assay-based typing. Results and caveats for the whole study, not just this receptor: Clinical and demographic metadata were provided uncurated, with the amount varying by source and participant.

Only a few counts were recorded for this clone. The clone's antigen remains unknown. Qualities for individual bases were not recorded, and no much larger clone is one base off. In Seattle, one collaborating source enrolled patients while the infection was active and tracked those patients longitudinally over the course of disease. Collaborating institutions collected whole blood in K2EDTA tubes following their own protocols. Collaborator samples were shipped for TCRbeta analysis as frozen whole blood, isolated PBMCs, or DNA extracted from either sample type. TCRbeta CDR3 regions were amplified from genomic DNA using the immunoSEQ Assay, a bias-controlled multiplex PCR. As for how the authors treated the data: The number of nucleated cells in each sample was estimated from the amplification of reference gene primers within the assay. To quantify the absolute abundance of each unique TCRbeta CDR3 rearrangement, sequence reads were collapsed and filtered. For each sample, productive Simpson clonality was calculated as the square root of Simpson's diversity index over productive rearrangements. Not all clones reach the TCRdb copy of this immuneACCESS table, which keeps in-frame sequences only. Checked studies attribute under half of the gap to unresolved V genes and leave the rest unexplained. The V and J calls and the clone size are those of that table, but D and trimming were determined from the DNA. In all, the sample holds just under 350,000 clones, and approximately 87% of those were seen once. The ten most abundant clones make up about 6% of the sample.

From the cysteine through the phenylalanine, the CDR3 covers 15 amino acids. Only the CDR3 DNA is retained, 45 bases long and in frame from the first base. The junction shows trimming of 6 bases on V and 7 bases on J, and the gene matches do not reach 12 bases of it. CDR1 and CDR2 are drawn from the germline V gene (reference sequence): MNHNY, SVGAGI. The chain couples TRBV6-6 to TRBJ1-5, and 7 bases in between align with TRBD1. Sequencing was performed on peripheral blood. The sequence came from a woman aged 45-65 years with COVID-19, enrolled during active disease. The sequenced DNA: TGTGCCAGCAGCCACGACAGGGCTCAGGTGCAGCCCCAGCATTTT. Protein translation: CASSHDRAQVQPQHF.